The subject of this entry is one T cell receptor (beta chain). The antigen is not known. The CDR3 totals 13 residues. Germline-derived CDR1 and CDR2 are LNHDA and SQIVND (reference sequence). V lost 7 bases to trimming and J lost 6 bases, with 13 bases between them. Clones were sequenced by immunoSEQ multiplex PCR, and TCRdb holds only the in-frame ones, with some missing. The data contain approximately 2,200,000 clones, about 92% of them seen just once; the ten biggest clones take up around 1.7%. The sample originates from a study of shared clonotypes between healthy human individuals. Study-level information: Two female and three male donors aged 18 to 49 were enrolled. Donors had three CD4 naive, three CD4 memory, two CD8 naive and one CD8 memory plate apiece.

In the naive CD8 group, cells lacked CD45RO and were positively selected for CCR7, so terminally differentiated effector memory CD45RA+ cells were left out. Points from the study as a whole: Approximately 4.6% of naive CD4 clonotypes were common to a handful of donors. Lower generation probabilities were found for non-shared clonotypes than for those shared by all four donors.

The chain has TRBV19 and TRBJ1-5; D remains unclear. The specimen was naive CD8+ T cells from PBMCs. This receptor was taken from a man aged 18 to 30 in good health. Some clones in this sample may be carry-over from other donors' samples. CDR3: CASTDPGVQPQHF. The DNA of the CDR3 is TGTGCCAGTACGGACCCGGGAGTTCAGCCCCAGCATTTT.